Shown below are 11 T cell receptor beta chains from a single sample sequenced in a study of blood T cell repertoires in COVID-19. Data came from immunoSEQ multiplex PCR; TCRdb stores just in-frame clones and leaves some out. The sample yields approximately 260,000 clones, roughly 80% seen once. Sequencing used peripheral blood. The source is a woman aged 55-70 years with active or convalescent COVID-19.

This clone was detected only a few times. The chain recombines TRBV5-1 with TRBJ2-3; TRBD2 aligns across 7 bases. V gave up 1 base and J gave up 2 bases; unmatched junction bases: 7. CDR3 length: 16 residues. In germline, CDR1 is SGHRS, CDR2 YFSETQ. The CDR3 spells CASSLSVLADTDTQYF. CDR3 DNA: TGCGCCAGCAGCTTGAGTGTCCTAGCGGACACAGATACGCAGTATTTT.

This clone has a single count. This chain links TRBV7-8 with TRBJ2-1, with 10 positions matching TRBD2. Germline CDR1 SGHVS, CDR2 FQNEAQ. The CDR3 is 15 amino acids. V trimming: 4 bases; J trimming: 2 bases; junction bases outside the gene matches: 2. CDR3 in amino acids: CASSSLAGAYNEQFF. The CDR3 DNA reads as TGTGCCAGCAGCTCCCTAGCGGGAGCCTACAATGAGCAGTTCTTC.

The chain links TRBV10-3 to TRBJ2-7, with a weak D call TRBD1 (6 bases). The germline V gene has CDR1 ENHRY and CDR2 SYGVKD. CDR3 size: 15 residues. With 3 bases removed from V and 2 bases from J, the gap between germline ends came to 14 bases. This CDR3 reads CAISDSDRRPYEQYF. The CDR3 nucleotides read TGTGCCATCAGTGATTCAGACAGGCGGCCCTACGAGCAGTACTTC.

The genes are TRBV18 and TRBJ2-2; D is unclear. The ends were cut back, 5 bases at V and 5 bases at J, with 18 bases in the middle. Germline V gene data show CDR1 as KGHSH and CDR2 as LQKENI. This CDR3 is 16 amino acids long. Written as DNA, the CDR3 is TGTGCCAGCTCATCAGGCCCTCCATCTATTACCGGGGAGCTGTTTTTT. Translated, it gives CASSSGPPSITGELFF.

The chain employs TRBV7-2 and TRBJ2-7; 8 nucleotides match TRBD1. Per the germline V gene, CDR1 is SGHTA and CDR2 is FQGNSA. Trimming cost V 5 bases and J 3 bases; bases outside gene matches: 9. There are 15 residues in the CDR3. Here the CDR3 reads CASSPLDREIYEQYF. CDR3 nucleotides: TGTGCCAGCAGCCCTTTGGACAGGGAGATCTACGAGCAGTACTTC.

A few counts support this clone. J is TRBJ2-1 and V is TRBV11-2, with TRBD2 matching over 8 bases. The germline gives CDR1 SGHAT, CDR2 FQNNGV. This CDR3 has 16 residues. Trimming cost V 5 bases and J 7 bases; bases outside gene matches: 13. CDR3 nucleotide sequence: TGTGCCAGCAGCCCTATTTTTGGGACTAGTCCGAATGAGCAGTTCTTC. Translating gives CASSPIFGTSPNEQFF.

The chain uses TRBV5-6 and TRBJ2-7; 7 nucleotides line up with TRBD2. V lost 1 base, J lost 5 bases, and 3 bases stayed unmatched. Germline assignment: CDR1 SGHDT and CDR2 YYEEEE. The CDR3 has 13 amino acids. CDR3 residues: CASSLRGGDEQYF. DNA for the CDR3: TGTGCCAGCAGCTTGCGGGGAGGGGACGAGCAGTACTTC.

The chain has TRBV5-1 and TRBJ1-2; unclear D gene. The length of the CDR3 is 13 residues. Germline CDR1 is SGHRS and CDR2 is YFSETQ. V lost 3 bases and J lost 0, with 6 bases in between. The CDR3: CASSSGANYGYTF. The CDR3 bases are TGCGCCAGCAGCTCCGGGGCTAACTATGGCTACACCTTC.

Regarding this clone: Other DNA sequences of this sample code for an identical CDR3. V gene TRBV3-1 (or the pseudogene TRBV3-2) combines with J gene TRBJ2-7; D is unclear. CDR1 LGHDT and CDR2 YNNKEL come from the germline V gene (reference sequence). V lost 2 bases to trimming and J lost 4 bases, with 3 bases between them. CDR3 length: 11 amino acids. The CDR3 nucleotides read TGTGCCAGCAGCCAACTTTACGAGCAGTACTTC. Translation gives CASSQLYEQYF.

This clone was counted once. The V gene is TRBV4-1, the J gene TRBJ1-2; 8 bases fit TRBD1. V gave up 3 bases and J gave up 3 bases; unmatched junction bases: 3. The CDR3 runs 14 residues. Germline CDR1 reads MGHRA; CDR2 reads YSYEKL. In DNA, the CDR3 is TGCGCCAGCAGCCACGGACAGGGTGACTATGGCTACACCTTC. Protein product: CASSHGQGDYGYTF.

The chain is built from TRBV19 and TRBJ2-6, with TRBD1 identical over 10 bases. Germline values: CDR1 LNHDA, CDR2 SQIVND (reference sequence). The V segment lost 6 bases and the J segment 4 bases; nucleotides outside the gene matches: 6. This CDR3 has 16 residues. CDR3 region: CASRSGTGVGANVLTF. As DNA, the CDR3 is TGTGCCAGTAGATCTGGGACAGGGGTCGGGGCCAACGTCCTGACTTTC.